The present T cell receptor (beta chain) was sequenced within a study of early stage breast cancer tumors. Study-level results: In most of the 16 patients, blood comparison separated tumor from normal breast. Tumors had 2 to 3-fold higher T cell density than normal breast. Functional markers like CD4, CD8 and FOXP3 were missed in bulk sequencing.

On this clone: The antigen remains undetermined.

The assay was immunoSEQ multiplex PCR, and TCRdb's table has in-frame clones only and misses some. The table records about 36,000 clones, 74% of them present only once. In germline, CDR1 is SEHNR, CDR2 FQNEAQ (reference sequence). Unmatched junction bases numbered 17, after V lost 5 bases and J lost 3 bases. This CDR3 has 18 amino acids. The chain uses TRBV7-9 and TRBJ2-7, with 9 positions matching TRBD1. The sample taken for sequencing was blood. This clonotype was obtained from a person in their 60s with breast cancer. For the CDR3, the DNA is TGTGCCAGCAGCCCAGGACAGGGGAGAGGCGGGAGTTTCTACGAGCAGTACTTC. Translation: CASSPGQGRGGSFYEQYF.